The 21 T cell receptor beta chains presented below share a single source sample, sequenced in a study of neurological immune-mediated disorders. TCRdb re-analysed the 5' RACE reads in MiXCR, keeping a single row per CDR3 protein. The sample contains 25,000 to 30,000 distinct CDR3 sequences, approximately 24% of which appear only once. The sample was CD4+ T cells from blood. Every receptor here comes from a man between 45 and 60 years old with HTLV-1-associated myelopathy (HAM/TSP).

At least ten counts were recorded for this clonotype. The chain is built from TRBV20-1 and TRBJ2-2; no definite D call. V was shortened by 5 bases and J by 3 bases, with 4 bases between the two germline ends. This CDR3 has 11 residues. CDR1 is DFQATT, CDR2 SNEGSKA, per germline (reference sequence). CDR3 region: CSAADTGELFF. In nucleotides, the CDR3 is TGCAGTGCTGCGGACACCGGGGAGCTGTTTTTT.

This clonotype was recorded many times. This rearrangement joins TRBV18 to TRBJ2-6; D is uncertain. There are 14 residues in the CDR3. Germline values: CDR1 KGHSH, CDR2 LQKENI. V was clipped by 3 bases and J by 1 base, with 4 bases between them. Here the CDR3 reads CASSPISGANVLTF. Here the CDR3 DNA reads TGTGCCAGCTCACCGATTTCTGGGGCCAACGTCCTGACTTTC. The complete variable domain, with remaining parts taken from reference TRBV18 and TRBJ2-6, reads NAGVMQNPRHLVRRRGQEARLRCSPMKGHSHVYWYRQLPEEGLKFMVYLQKENIIDESGMPKERFSAEFPKEGPSILRIQQVVRGDSAAYFCASSPISGANVLTFGAGSRLTVL.

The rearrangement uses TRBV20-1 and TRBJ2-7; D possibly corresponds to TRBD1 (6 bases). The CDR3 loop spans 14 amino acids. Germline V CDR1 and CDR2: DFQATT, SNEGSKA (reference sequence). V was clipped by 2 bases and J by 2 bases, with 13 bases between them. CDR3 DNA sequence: TGCAGTGCTAGAACTCCAGGGGACACCTACGAGCAGTACTTC. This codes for CSARTPGDTYEQYF.

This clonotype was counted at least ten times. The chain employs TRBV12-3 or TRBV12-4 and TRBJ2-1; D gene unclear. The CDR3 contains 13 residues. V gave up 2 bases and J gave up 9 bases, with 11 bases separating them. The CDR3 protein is CASSLFQESEQFF. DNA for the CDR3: TGTGCCAGCAGTTTATTCCAGGAAAGTGAGCAGTTCTTC.

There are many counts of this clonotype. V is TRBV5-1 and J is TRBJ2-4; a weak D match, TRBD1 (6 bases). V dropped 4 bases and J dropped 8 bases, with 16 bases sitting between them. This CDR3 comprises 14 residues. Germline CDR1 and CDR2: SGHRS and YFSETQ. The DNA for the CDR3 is TGCGCCAGCAGCCCACGCCCAGGGGCAGACATTCAGTACTTC. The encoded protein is CASSPRPGADIQYF. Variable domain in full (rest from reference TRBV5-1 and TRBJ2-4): KAGVTQTPRYLIKTRGQQVTLSCSPISGHRSVSWYQQTPGQGLQFLFEYFSETQRNKGNFPGRFSGRQFSNSRSEMNVSTLELGDSALYLCASSPRPGADIQYFGAGTRLSVL.

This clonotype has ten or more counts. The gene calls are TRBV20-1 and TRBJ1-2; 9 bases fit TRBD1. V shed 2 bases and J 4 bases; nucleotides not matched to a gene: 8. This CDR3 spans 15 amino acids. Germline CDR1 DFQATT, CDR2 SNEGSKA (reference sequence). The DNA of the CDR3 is TGCAGTGCTAGAAAAACAGGGGGCGCTGGCTATGGCTACACCTTC. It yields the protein CSARKTGGAGYGYTF.

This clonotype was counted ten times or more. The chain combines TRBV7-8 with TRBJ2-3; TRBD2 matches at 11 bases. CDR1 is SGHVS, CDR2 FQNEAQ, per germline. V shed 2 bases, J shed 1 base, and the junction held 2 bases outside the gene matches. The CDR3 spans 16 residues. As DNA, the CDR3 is TGTGCCAGCAGCTTATCGACTAGCGGGGGCACAGATACGCAGTATTTT. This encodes CASSLSTSGGTDTQYF.

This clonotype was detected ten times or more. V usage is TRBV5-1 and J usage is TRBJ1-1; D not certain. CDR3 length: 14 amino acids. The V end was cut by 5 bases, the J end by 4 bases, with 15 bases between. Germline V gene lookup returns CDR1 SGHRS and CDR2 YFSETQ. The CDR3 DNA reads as TGCGCCAGCAGTACGGACGATGGGATCACTGAAGCTTTCTTT. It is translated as CASSTDDGITEAFF.

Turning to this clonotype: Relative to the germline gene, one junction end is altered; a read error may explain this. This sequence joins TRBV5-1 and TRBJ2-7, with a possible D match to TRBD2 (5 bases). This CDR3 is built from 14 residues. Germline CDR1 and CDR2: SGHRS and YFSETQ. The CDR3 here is CASSLRGSSYEKYF. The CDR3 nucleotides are TGCGCCAGCAGCTTAAGAGGGAGCTCCTACGAGAAGTACTTC.

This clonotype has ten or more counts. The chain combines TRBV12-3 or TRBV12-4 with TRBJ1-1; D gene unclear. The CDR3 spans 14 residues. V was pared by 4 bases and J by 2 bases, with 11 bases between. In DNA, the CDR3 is TGTGCCAGCAGTTCCTGGACGGGCAACACTGAAGCTTTCTTT. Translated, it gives CASSSWTGNTEAFF.

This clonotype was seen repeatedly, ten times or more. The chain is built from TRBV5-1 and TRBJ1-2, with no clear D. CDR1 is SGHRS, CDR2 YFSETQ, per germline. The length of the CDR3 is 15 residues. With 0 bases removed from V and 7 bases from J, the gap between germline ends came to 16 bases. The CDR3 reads CASSLGAAVGVGYTF. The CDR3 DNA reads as TGCGCCAGCAGCTTGGGGGCAGCCGTTGGTGTTGGCTACACCTTC.

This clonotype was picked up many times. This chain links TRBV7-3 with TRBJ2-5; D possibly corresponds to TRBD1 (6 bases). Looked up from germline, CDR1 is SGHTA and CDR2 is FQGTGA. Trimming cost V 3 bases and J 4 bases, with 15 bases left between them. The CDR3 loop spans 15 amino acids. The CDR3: CASSLGPGERETQYF. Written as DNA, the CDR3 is TGTGCCAGCAGCTTGGGGCCAGGGGAACGAGAGACCCAGTACTTC.

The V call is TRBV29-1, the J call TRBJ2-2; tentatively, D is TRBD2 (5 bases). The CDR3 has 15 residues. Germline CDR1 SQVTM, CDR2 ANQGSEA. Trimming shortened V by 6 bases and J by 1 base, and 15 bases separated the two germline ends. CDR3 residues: CSVGPTGKNTGELFF. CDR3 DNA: TGCAGCGTCGGACCGACGGGAAAGAACACCGGGGAGCTGTTTTTT.

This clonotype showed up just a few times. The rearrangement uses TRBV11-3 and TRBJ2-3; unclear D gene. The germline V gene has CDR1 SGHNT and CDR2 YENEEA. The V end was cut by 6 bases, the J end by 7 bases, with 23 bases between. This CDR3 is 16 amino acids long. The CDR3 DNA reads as TGTGCCAGCAGTTCTTCAGGCCAAACGCGTACAAATACGCAGTATTTT. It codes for CASSSSGQTRTNTQYF.

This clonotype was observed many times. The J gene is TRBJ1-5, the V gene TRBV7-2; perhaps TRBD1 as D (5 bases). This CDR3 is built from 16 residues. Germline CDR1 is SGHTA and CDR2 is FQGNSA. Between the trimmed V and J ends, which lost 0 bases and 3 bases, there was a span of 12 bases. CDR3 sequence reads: CASSLAGWGNNQPQHF. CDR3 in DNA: TGTGCCAGCAGCTTAGCGGGGTGGGGGAACAATCAGCCCCAGCATTTT.

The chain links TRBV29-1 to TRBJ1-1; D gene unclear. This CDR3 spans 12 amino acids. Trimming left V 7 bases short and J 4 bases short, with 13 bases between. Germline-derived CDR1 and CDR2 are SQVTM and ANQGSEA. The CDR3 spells CSAASGSTEAFF. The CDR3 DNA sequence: TGCAGCGCCGCGTCGGGGAGCACTGAAGCTTTCTTT.

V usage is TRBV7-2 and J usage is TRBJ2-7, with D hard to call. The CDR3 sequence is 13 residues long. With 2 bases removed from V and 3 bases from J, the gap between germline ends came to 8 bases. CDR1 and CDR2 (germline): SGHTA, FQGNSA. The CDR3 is CASSLRENYEQYF. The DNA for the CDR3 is TGTGCCAGCAGCTTACGCGAGAACTACGAGCAGTACTTC.

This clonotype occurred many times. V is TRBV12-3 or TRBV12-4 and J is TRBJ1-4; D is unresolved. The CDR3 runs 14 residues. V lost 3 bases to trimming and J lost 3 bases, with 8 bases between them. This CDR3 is CASSFPGANEKLFF. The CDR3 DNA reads TGTGCCAGCAGTTTTCCCGGGGCTAATGAAAAACTGTTTTTT.

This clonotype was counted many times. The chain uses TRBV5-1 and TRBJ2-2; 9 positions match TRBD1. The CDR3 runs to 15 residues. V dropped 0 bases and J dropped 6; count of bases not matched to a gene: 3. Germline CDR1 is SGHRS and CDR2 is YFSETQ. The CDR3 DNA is TGCGCCAGCAGCTTGGACAGGGGGCAGGCCGGGGAGCTGTTTTTT. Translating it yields CASSLDRGQAGELFF.

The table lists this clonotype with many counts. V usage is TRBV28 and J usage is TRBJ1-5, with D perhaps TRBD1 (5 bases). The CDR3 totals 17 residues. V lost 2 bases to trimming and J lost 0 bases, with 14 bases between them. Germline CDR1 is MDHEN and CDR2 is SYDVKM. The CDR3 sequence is CASSLVREGVSNQPQHF. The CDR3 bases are TGTGCCAGCAGTTTAGTCAGGGAGGGAGTTAGCAATCAGCCCCAGCATTTT.

The CDR3 coding sequence is TGTGCCAGCAGTCAGGAGGCCTACGAGCAGTACTTC. It codes for CASSQEAYEQYF. The V call is TRBV2, the J call TRBJ2-7; the D gene is possibly TRBD2 (5 bases). The CDR3 is 12 amino acids. The germline V and J ends were trimmed by 5 bases and 2 bases, with 7 bases remaining between them. Looked up from germline, CDR1 is SNHLY and CDR2 is FYNNEI. Looking up the rest from reference TRBV2 and TRBJ2-7 gives the full variable domain: EPEVTQTPSHQVTQMGQEVILRCVPISNHLYFYWYRQILGQKVEFLVSFYNNEISEKSEIFDDQFSVERPDGSNFTLKIRSTKLEDSAMYFCASSQEAYEQYFGPGTRLTVT.